The subject of this entry is one T cell receptor (beta chain). Its antigen is not known. V lost 5 bases to trimming and J lost 2 bases; unmatched junction nucleotides: 7. The CDR3 runs to 16 residues. CDR1 is SGHTA, CDR2 FQGTGA, per germline. The entry originates in a study of cytomegalovirus exposure and HLA in healthy donors. The study ran its PCR with 60 Vbeta and 13 Jbeta primers. Sequenced by immunoSEQ multiplex PCR; TCRdb stores in-frame clones only, minus some. The table has some 140,000 clones, approximately 74% seen once. Study outcomes and limitations: According to an earlier analysis, most TCR beta V segments yielded productive rearrangements about 90% or about 30% of the time. The analysis excluded some indistinguishable V segments, including TRBV6-2 and TRBV6-3.

The sequenced sample was PBMCs. This clonotype was sampled from a man aged 18-30 years in good health and CMV-seronegative. This rearrangement joins TRBV7-3 to TRBJ2-7, with TRBD1 matching over 12 bases. The CDR3 here is CASSPSGTGGPYEQYF. In DNA, the CDR3 is TGTGCCAGCAGCCCCTCCGGGACAGGGGGCCCCTACGAGCAGTACTTC.